Sequencing of this TCR beta chain was carried out in a study of cytomegalovirus exposure and HLA in healthy donors. From germline, CDR1 is SGDLS and CDR2 YYNGEE. The CDR3 has 16 amino acids. V lost 0 bases and J lost 8; bases outside the gene matches: 8. Each donor was healthy, and each was a bone marrow donor. In the PCR, 60 Vbeta and 13 Jbeta primers were used. Libraries were prepared by immunoSEQ multiplex PCR; TCRdb keeps only in-frame clonotypes and omits some of them. The sample contains some 110,000 clones, approximately 86% of which appear only once. This clone was recorded a few times. Its antigen is unidentified. Study-wide findings and caveats: Earlier analysis looked at TCR beta V segments, and most were productive about 87% or about 30% of the time.

The clonotype comes from a man between 18 and 35 years old in good health and CMV-seronegative. The specimen was PBMCs. The V and J genes are TRBV9 and TRBJ2-1, with 10 nucleotides matching TRBD2. The CDR3 nucleotides read TGTGCCAGCAGCGTAGGAGCGGGAGGGCCGGCCGATGAGCAGTTCTTC. Its protein product is CASSVGAGGPADEQFF.